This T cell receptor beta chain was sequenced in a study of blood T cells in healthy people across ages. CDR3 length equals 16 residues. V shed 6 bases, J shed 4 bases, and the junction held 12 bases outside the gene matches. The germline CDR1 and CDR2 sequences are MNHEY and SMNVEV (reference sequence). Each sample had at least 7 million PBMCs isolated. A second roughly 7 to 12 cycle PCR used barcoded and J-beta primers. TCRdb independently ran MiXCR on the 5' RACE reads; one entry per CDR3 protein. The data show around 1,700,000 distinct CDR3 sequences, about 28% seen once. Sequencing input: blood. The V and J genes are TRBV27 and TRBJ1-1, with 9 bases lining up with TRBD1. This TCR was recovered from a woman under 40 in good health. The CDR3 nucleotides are TGTGCCAGCAGCCCAAGGTTCACAGGGGGCCCCACTGAAGCTTTCTTT. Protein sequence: CASSPRFTGGPTEAFF.